Listed here are 9 T cell receptor beta chains from one sample, sequenced in a study of cytomegalovirus exposure and HLA in healthy donors. The PCR used 60 Vbeta and 13 Jbeta primers. Clones were sequenced by immunoSEQ multiplex PCR, and TCRdb holds only the in-frame ones, with some missing. This table lists fewer than 100,000 clones. The sample taken for sequencing was PBMCs. The receptors come from a man aged 45-65 years in good health and CMV-seronegative.

The J gene is TRBJ1-6, the V gene TRBV28; TRBD1 is a possible D gene (5 bases). V was clipped by 7 bases and J by 3 bases, with 19 bases between them. Per germline, CDR1 MDHEN and CDR2 SYDVKM. The CDR3 is 17 amino acids. The CDR3 loop is CASNQVGGDRYNSPLHF. The CDR3 bases are TGTGCCAGCAACCAGGTTGGAGGGGATCGCTATAATTCACCCCTCCACTTT. Full variable domain (rest looked up from reference TRBV28 and TRBJ1-6): DVKVTQSSRYLVKRTGEKVFLECVQDMDHENMFWYRQDPGLGLRLIYFSYDVKMKEKGDIPEGYSVSREKKERFSLILESASTNQTSMYLCASNQVGGDRYNSPLHFGNGTRLTVT.

The chain carries TRBV2 and TRBJ2-1, with TRBD1 matching over 8 bases. Germline assignment: CDR1 SNHLY and CDR2 FYNNEI. V shed 6 bases, J shed 0 bases, and the junction held 7 bases outside the gene matches. The CDR3 is made up of 16 amino acids. CDR3 sequence reads: CASSERTGSSYNEQFF. DNA for the CDR3: TGTGCCAGCAGCGAGAGGACAGGGAGCTCCTACAATGAGCAGTTCTTC. Complete variable domain (other parts from reference TRBV2 and TRBJ2-1): EPEVTQTPSHQVTQMGQEVILRCVPISNHLYFYWYRQILGQKVEFLVSFYNNEISEKSEIFDDQFSVERPDGSNFTLKIRSTKLEDSAMYFCASSERTGSSYNEQFFGPGTRLTVL.

The gene calls are TRBV5-4 and TRBJ1-2, with D possibly TRBD1 on 6 matching bases. The length of the CDR3 is 15 residues. Germline V gene data show CDR1 as SGHNT and CDR2 as YYREEE (reference sequence). Trimming took 2 bases from V and 8 from J, leaving 19 bases between them. This CDR3 is CASSFMAAGAGGYTF. CDR3 in DNA: TGTGCCAGCAGCTTTATGGCTGCGGGGGCGGGGGGCTACACCTTC.

J is TRBJ1-2 and V is TRBV7-9, with D perhaps TRBD1 (6 bases). The V end lost 5 bases, the J end lost 2 bases, and 12 bases lay between the germline ends. Germline V lookup: CDR1 SEHNR, CDR2 FQNEAQ (reference sequence). This CDR3 spans 14 amino acids. CDR3 amino acids: CASSPRTVNYGYTF. The DNA of the CDR3 is TGTGCCAGCAGCCCCCGGACAGTGAACTATGGCTACACCTTC.

This chain joins TRBV7-3 and TRBJ1-1; no definite D call. CDR1 and CDR2 (germline): SGHTA, FQGTGA. V was shortened by 5 bases and J by 1 base, with 11 bases between the two germline ends. This CDR3 comprises 14 residues. The CDR3 DNA reads as TGTGCCAGCAGCACGGCCGGCGGGAACACTGAAGCTTTCTTT. Translated: CASSTAGGNTEAFF.

CDR3 nucleotides: TGTGCCAGCCAAAAGCTCCTCTCTGGGGCCAACGTCCTGACTTTC. It codes for CASQKLLSGANVLTF. The chain carries TRBV19 and TRBJ2-6; D is uncertain. V was cut by 9 bases and J by 0 bases, with 12 bases left in between. Germline loops: CDR1 LNHDA, CDR2 SQIVND (reference sequence). The length of the CDR3 is 15 residues.

The chain uses TRBV10-1 and TRBJ1-2; D possibly corresponds to TRBD1 (5 bases). Germline assignment: CDR1 WNHNN and CDR2 SYGVQD (reference sequence). The V and J ends lost 2 bases and 3 bases respectively, with 7 bases between them. The CDR3 has 13 amino acids. The CDR3 spells CASSEGRDYGYTF. CDR3 nucleotide sequence: TGCGCCAGCAGTGAGGGCAGGGACTATGGCTACACCTTC.

V and J are TRBV7-9 and TRBJ1-5, with TRBD1 matching 7 bases. The V gene end was trimmed by 5 bases and the J gene end by 4 bases; junction bases not matched to a gene: 8. CDR1 SEHNR and CDR2 FQNEAQ come from the germline V gene (reference sequence). There are 15 residues in the CDR3. The CDR3 is CASSTWDSPNQPQHF. Written as DNA, the CDR3 is TGTGCCAGCAGCACCTGGGACAGTCCAAATCAGCCCCAGCATTTT.

The chain recombines TRBV10-3 with TRBJ1-1; D is possibly TRBD1 (5 bases). The germline V gene has CDR1 ENHRY and CDR2 SYGVKD. This CDR3 is built from 11 residues. V lost 7 bases and J 8 bases, leaving 11 bases between the germline ends. CDR3 DNA sequence: TGTGCCATCATCATTGGGGGGGAAGCTTTCTTT. It encodes CAIIIGGEAFF.